This TCR beta chain was captured in a study of T cell responses to AZD1222 COVID-19 vaccine. Germline CDR1 reads WSHSY; CDR2 reads SAAADI. This CDR3 comprises 15 residues. The V and J ends lost 3 bases and 4 bases, in that order; junction bases with no gene match: 7. General study findings and limits: Repertoire collection took place solely once the T cell response had peaked.

Comments on this clone: Antigen unknown.

Some clones are missing from TCRdb's copy, which holds only in-frame ones; the method was immunoSEQ multiplex PCR. The sample comprises under 100,000 clones, about 88% of which are singletons, and 2.8% rests with the top ten. The V and J genes are TRBV10-2 and TRBJ1-2; TRBD1 aligns across 8 bases. The source of this sequence is an adult in good health. The sequences come from peripheral blood, collected on day 0 of AZD1222 vaccination. As DNA, the CDR3 is TGCGCCAGCAGTGATCCCGCAGGGGGCGGCTATGGCTACACCTTC. Translating it yields CASSDPAGGGYGYTF.